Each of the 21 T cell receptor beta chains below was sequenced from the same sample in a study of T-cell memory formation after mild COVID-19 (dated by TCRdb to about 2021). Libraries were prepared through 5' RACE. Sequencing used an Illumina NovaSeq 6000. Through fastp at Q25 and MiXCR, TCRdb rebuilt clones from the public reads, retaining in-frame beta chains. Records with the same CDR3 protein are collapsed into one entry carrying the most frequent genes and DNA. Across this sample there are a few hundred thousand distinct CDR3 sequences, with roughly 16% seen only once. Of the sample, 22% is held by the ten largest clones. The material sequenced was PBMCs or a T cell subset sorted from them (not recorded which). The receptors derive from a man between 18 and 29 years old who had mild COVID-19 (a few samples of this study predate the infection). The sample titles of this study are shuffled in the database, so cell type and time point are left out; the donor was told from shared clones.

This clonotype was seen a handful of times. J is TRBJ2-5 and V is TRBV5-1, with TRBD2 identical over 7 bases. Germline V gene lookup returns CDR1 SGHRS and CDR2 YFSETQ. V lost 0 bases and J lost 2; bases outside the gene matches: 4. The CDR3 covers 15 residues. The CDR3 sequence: CASSLVAGVQETQYF. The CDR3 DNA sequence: TGCGCCAGCAGCTTGGTGGCGGGGGTACAAGAGACCCAGTACTTC.

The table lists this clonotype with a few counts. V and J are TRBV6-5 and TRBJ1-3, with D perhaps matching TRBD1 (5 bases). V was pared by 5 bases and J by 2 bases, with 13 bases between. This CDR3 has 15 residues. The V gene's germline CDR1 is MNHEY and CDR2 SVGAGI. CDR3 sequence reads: CASSHVRGAGNTIYF. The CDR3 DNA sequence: TGTGCCAGCAGTCACGTCCGGGGCGCTGGAAACACCATATATTTT.

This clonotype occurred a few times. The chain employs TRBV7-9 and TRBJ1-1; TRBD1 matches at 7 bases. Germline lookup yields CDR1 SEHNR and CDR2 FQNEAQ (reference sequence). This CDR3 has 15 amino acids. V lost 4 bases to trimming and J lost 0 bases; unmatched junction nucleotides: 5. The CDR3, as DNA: TGTGCCAGCAGCTCCGGGACAGTCATGAACACTGAAGCTTTCTTT. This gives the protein CASSSGTVMNTEAFF.

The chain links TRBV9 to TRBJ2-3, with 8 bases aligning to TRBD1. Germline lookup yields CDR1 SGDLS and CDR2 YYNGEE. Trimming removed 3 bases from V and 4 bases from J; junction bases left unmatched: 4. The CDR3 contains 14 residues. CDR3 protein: CASSADRGSDTQYF. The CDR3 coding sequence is TGTGCCAGCAGCGCCGACAGGGGATCAGATACGCAGTATTTT.

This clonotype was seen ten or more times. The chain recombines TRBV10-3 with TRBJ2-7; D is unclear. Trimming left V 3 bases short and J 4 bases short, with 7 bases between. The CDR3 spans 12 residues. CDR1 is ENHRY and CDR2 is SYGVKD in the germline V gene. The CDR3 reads CAISDNGYEQYV. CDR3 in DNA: TGTGCCATCAGTGACAACGGATACGAGCAGTACGTC.

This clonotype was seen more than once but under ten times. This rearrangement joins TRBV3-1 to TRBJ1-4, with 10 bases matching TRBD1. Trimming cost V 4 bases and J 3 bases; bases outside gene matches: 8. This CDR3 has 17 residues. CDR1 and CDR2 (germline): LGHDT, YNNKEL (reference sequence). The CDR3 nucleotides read TGTGCCAGCAGCCCGCACGGGACAGGGGTTTCTAATGAAAAACTGTTTTTT. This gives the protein CASSPHGTGVSNEKLFF. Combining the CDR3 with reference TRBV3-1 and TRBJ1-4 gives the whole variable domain DTAVSQTPKYLVTQMGNDKSIKCEQNLGHDTMYWYKQDSKKFLKIMFSYNNKELIINETVPNRFSPKSPDKAHLNLHINSLELGDSAVYFCASSPHGTGVSNEKLFFGSGTQLSVL.

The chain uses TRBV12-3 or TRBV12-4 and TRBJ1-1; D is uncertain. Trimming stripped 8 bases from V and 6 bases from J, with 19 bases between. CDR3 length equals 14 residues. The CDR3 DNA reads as TGTGCCAGCTCCCGGACTCAACGCGGTCCTGAAGCTTTCTTT. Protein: CASSRTQRGPEAFF.

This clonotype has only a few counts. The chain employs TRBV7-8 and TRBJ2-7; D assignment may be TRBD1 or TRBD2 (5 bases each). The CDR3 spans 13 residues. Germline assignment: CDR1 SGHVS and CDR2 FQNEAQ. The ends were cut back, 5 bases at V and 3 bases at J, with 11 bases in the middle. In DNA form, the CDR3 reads TGTGCCAGCAGCCCGGGACGGAACTACGAGCAGTACTTC. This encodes CASSPGRNYEQYF.

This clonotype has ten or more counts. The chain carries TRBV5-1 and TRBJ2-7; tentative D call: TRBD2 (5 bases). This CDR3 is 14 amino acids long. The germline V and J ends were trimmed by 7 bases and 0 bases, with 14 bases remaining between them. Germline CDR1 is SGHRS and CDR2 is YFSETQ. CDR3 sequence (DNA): TGCGCCAGCGCCTTTGGACTGGCCTCCTACGAGCAGTACTTC. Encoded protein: CASAFGLASYEQYF.

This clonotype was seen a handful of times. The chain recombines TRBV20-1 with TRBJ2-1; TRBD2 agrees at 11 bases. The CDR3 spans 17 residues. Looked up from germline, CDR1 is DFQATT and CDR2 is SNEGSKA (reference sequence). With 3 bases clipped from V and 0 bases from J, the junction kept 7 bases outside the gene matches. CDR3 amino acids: CSARGSTSGGSYNEQFF. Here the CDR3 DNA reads TGCAGTGCTAGGGGTTCTACTAGCGGGGGCTCCTACAATGAGCAGTTCTTC.

CDR3 in amino acids: CASRSQGTIVTEAFF. In nucleotides, the CDR3 is TGTGCCAGCAGGTCCCAGGGAACGATTGTCACTGAAGCTTTCTTT. V usage is TRBV12-3 or TRBV12-4 and J usage is TRBJ1-1; a weak D match, TRBD1 (5 bases). The V and J ends lost 6 bases and 4 bases respectively, with 18 bases between them. The CDR3 loop spans 15 amino acids.

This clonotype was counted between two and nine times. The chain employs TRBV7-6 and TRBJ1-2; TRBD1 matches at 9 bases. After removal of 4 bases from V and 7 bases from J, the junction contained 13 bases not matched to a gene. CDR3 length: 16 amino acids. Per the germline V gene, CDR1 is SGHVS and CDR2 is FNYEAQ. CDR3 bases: TGTGCCAGCAGCTCAATGTCCCGGGACAGGGTTCGTGGCTACACCTTC. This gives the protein CASSSMSRDRVRGYTF.

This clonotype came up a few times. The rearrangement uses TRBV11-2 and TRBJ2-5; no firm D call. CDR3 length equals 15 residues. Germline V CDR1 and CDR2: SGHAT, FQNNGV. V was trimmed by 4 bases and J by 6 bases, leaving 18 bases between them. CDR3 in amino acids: CASSYPGHPIQTQYF. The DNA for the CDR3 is TGTGCCAGCAGCTACCCCGGCCATCCCATCCAGACCCAGTACTTC.

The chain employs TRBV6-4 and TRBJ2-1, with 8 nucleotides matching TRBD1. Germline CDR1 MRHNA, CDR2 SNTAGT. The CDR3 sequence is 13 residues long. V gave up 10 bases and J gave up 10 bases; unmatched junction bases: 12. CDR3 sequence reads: CATSSRTGSEQFF. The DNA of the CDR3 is TGTGCCACCTCAAGCCGGACAGGGTCAGAGCAGTTCTTC.

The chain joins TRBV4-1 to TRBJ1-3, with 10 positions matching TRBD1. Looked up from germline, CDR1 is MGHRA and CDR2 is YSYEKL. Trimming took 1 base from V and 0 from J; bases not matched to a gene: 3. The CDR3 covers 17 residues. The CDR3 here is CASSQGDRGLSGNTIYF. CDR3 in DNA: TGCGCCAGCAGCCAAGGAGACAGGGGGCTCTCTGGAAACACCATATATTTT.

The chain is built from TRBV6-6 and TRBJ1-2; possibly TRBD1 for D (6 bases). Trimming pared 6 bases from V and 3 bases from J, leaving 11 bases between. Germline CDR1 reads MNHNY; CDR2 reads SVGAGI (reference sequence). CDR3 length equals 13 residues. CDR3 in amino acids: CASSVDRHYGYTF. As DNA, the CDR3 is TGTGCCAGCAGCGTGGACAGACACTATGGCTACACCTTC.

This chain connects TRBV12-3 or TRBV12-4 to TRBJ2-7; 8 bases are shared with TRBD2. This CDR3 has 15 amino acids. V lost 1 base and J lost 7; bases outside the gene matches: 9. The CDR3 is CASSLDTGGVDEQYF. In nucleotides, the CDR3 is TGTGCCAGCAGTTTAGATACCGGGGGGGTTGATGAGCAGTACTTC.

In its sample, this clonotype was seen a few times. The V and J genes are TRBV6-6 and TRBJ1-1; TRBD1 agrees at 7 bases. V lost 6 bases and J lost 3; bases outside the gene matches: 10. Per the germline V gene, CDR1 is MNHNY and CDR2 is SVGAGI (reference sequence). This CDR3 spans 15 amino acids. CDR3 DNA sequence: TGTGCCAGCAGGCACTACAGGGGCTTAGACACTGAAGCTTTCTTT. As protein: CASRHYRGLDTEAFF.

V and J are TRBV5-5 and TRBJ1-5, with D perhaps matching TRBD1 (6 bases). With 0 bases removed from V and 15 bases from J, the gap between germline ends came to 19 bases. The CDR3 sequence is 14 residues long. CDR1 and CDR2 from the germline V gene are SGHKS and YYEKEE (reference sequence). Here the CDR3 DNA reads TGTGCCAGCAGCTTGGAACAGGGCGGGTCGTCTCCGCATTTT. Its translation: CASSLEQGGSSPHF. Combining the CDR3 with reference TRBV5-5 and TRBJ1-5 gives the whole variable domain DAGVTQSPTHLIKTRGQQVTLRCSPISGHKSVSWYQQVLGQGPQFIFQYYEKEERGRGNFPDRFSARQFPNYSSELNVNALLLGDSALYLCASSLEQGGSSPHFGDGTRLSIL.

In DNA, the CDR3 is TGTGCCAGCAGTGTTTCGATGAACACTGAAGCTTTCTTT. Amino acids: CASSVSMNTEAFF. The V gene is TRBV6-2 or TRBV6-3, the J gene TRBJ1-1, with D hard to call. Between the trimmed V and J ends, which lost 5 bases and 0 bases, there was a span of 7 bases. The CDR3 covers 13 residues. Germline-derived CDR1 and CDR2 are MNHEY and SVGEGT.

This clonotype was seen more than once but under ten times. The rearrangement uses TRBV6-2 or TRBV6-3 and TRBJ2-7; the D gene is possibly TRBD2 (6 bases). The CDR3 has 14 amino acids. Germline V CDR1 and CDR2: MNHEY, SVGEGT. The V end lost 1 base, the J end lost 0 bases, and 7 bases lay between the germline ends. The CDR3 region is CASSYYGGSYEQYV. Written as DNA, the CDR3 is TGTGCCAGCAGTTACTACGGGGGCTCCTACGAGCAGTACGTC.